Shown below are 11 T cell receptor beta chains from a single sample sequenced in a study of blood T cell repertoires in COVID-19. Measured with immunoSEQ multiplex PCR; TCRdb has only the in-frame clones, and not every one. Altogether about 440,000 clones are present, about 90% being singletons, with the ten largest covering under 2%. Sequences were obtained from PBMCs or T cells enriched from blood (not recorded which). The receptor source for this set is a woman under 30 with acute COVID-19.

V is TRBV4-1 and J is TRBJ1-5; D gene unclear. Trimming took off 1 base at V and 7 bases at J, with 11 bases between the two ends. CDR3 length equals 14 residues. The germline V gene encodes CDR1 MGHRA and CDR2 YSYEKL. CDR3 sequence reads: CASSQVPGKQPQHF. Here the CDR3 DNA reads TGCGCCAGCAGCCAAGTACCCGGGAAACAGCCCCAGCATTTT.

The chain uses TRBV28 and TRBJ2-1; TRBD1 agrees at 7 bases. This CDR3 has 14 amino acids. CDR1 is MDHEN, CDR2 SYDVKM, per germline. With V trimmed by 7 bases and J by 5 bases, 8 bases remained unmatched. DNA for the CDR3: TGTGCCAGCATAACAGGGGCTTGGGACAATGAGCAGTTCTTC. As protein: CASITGAWDNEQFF.

This clone was seen many times. This sequence joins TRBV5-4 and TRBJ2-3, with a weak D call TRBD2 (6 bases). The ends were cut back, 2 bases at V and 0 bases at J, with 7 bases in the middle. The CDR3 has 14 residues. Per the germline V gene, CDR1 is SGHNT and CDR2 is YYREEE (reference sequence). The CDR3 nucleotides are TGTGCCAGCAGCTTAGCGGGCAGCACAGATACGCAGTATTTT. Protein: CASSLAGSTDTQYF.

This sequence joins TRBV9 and TRBJ2-5, with D perhaps matching TRBD1 (6 bases). This CDR3 spans 16 amino acids. Trimming removed 0 bases at V and 2 bases at J, with 14 bases between. Germline V lookup: CDR1 SGDLS, CDR2 YYNGEE. The CDR3 region has the DNA TGTGCCAGCAGCGTAGCAGTAATGCAGGGGCAAGAGACCCAGTACTTC. Its translation is CASSVAVMQGQETQYF.

The V and J genes are TRBV9 and TRBJ2-7; 8 positions agree with TRBD2. Germline V gives CDR1 SGDLS, CDR2 YYNGEE. The CDR3 has 15 residues. Trimming took 0 bases from V and 2 from J; bases not matched to a gene: 4. The CDR3 spells CASSVGSGAPYEQYF. DNA for the CDR3: TGTGCCAGCAGCGTAGGTAGCGGGGCCCCCTACGAGCAGTACTTC.

This CDR3 reads CASSIGTPYNEQFF. Here the CDR3 DNA reads TGTGCCAGCAGCATCGGGACTCCTTACAATGAGCAGTTCTTC. The chain combines TRBV6-4 with TRBJ2-1; perhaps TRBD2 as D (6 bases). Trimming shortened V by 6 bases and J by 4 bases, and 13 bases separated the two germline ends. Germline V lookup: CDR1 MRHNA, CDR2 SNTAGT. This CDR3 is 14 amino acids long.

The CDR3 region has the DNA TGTGCCAGCAGCCAAGGGTCGGTTTTTTCGGGGGGGGTCCCCGAGCAGTACTTC. This codes for CASSQGSVFSGGVPEQYF. The V gene is TRBV4-2, the J gene TRBJ2-7; 8 bases agree with TRBD2. The length of the CDR3 is 18 residues. The V gene end was trimmed by 1 base and the J gene end by 6 bases; junction bases not matched to a gene: 17. Germline CDR1 LGHNA, CDR2 YNFKEQ.

The V gene is TRBV11-2, the J gene TRBJ1-4, with 8 bases fitting TRBD1. The germline V gene has CDR1 SGHAT and CDR2 FQNNGV. The CDR3 extends over 14 amino acids. V lost 5 bases, J lost 7 bases, and 6 bases stayed unmatched. CDR3 sequence (DNA): TGTGCCAGCAGCCCACAGGGGGGGATTGAAAAACTGTTTTTT. This translates into CASSPQGGIEKLFF.

J is TRBJ1-2 and V is TRBV5-4; a possible D gene is TRBD1 (5 bases). V was pared by 2 bases and J by 2 bases, with 13 bases between. The germline V gene encodes CDR1 SGHNT and CDR2 YYREEE (reference sequence). The CDR3 runs to 15 residues. For the CDR3, the DNA is TGTGCCAGCAGCTTTACTGGGACTTTCAACTATGGCTACACCTTC. Residues: CASSFTGTFNYGYTF.

The genes are TRBV5-1 and TRBJ2-1, with 14 bases lining up with TRBD2. The germline gives CDR1 SGHRS, CDR2 YFSETQ. The CDR3 consists of 17 residues. The ends lost 0 bases at V and 4 bases at J; junction bases unmatched: 3. The DNA of the CDR3 is TGCGCCAGCAGCTTGGGACTAGCGGGAGGGCCGTACAATGAGCAGTTCTTC. It specifies CASSLGLAGGPYNEQFF.

This clone was picked up a small number of times. The chain links TRBV27 to TRBJ2-7; 9 bases are a match to TRBD2. Germline V CDR1 and CDR2: MNHEY, SMNVEV (reference sequence). The CDR3 spans 16 residues. V lost 5 bases and J lost 0; bases outside the gene matches: 8. This CDR3 reads CASSPELAGPSYEQYF. CDR3 coding DNA: TGTGCCAGCAGTCCGGAACTAGCGGGCCCCTCCTACGAGCAGTACTTC.